This T cell receptor beta chain was recorded in a study of blood T cell repertoires in COVID-19. Study in general: Nucleic acid was either cDNA or gDNA, and it came from T cells, B-cell-depleted T cells, or PBMCs.

Participant ages covered about 18 to 90 years across 24 US areas. Categorization into cohorts depended on clinical history that participants reported. The CDR3 loop spans 14 amino acids. The ends lost 6 bases at V and 9 bases at J; junction bases unmatched: 10. From germline, CDR1 is ENHRY and CDR2 SYGVKD. TCRdb's table, derived via immunoSEQ multiplex PCR, lists solely in-frame clones and lacks some. The sample consists of 250,000 to 350,000 clones, almost 90% of them appearing once. The source is a young woman with acute COVID-19. The sample was PBMCs or T cells enriched from blood (not recorded which). V and J are TRBV10-3 and TRBJ2-3, with 9 nucleotides matching TRBD2. The CDR3 coding sequence is TGTGCCATCAGGCCGCCAGCGGGAGGAGAAACGCAGTATTTT. Protein: CAIRPPAGGETQYF.